This TCR beta chain is drawn from a study of cytomegalovirus exposure and HLA in healthy donors. Study-level findings and limits: Cytomegalovirus-associated status was assigned to roughly 160 TCR beta chains.

Separate from the approximately 600-subject first cohort was the approximately 110-subject validation cohort, to which the donors belonged. The CDR3 extends over 13 amino acids. Germline CDR1 and CDR2: GTSNPN and SVGIG (reference sequence). J was trimmed by 2 bases and V by 2 bases; bases with no gene match: 1. Clones were sequenced by immunoSEQ multiplex PCR, and TCRdb holds only the in-frame ones, with some missing. This table holds some 320,000 clones, roughly 87% found once. Comments on this clone: Its antigen is unknown.

This sequence originates from a woman under 40 in good health and CMV-seropositive. The genes are TRBV30 and TRBJ2-5; 8 bases align to TRBD2. Sequencing used PBMCs. In nucleotides, the CDR3 is TGTGCCTGGAGTCCTAGCGGGCAAGAGACCCAGTACTTC. This sequence encodes CAWSPSGQETQYF. The complete variable domain, with remaining parts taken from reference TRBV30 and TRBJ2-5, reads SQTIHQWPATLVQPVGSPLSLECTVEGTSNPNLYWYRQAAGRGLQLLFYSVGIGQISSEVPQNLSASRPQDRQFILSSKKLLLSDSGFYLCAWSPSGQETQYFGPGTRLLVL.